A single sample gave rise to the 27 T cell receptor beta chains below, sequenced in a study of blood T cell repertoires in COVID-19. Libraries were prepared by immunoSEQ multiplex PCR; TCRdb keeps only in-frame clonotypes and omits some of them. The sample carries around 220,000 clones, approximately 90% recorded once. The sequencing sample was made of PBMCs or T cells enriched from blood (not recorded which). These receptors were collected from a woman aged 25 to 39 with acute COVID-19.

CDR3 nucleotide sequence: TGCGCCAGCAGCCAAGATAGAGGGTTCGGAAACACCATATATTTT. Its protein is CASSQDRGFGNTIYF. This sequence joins TRBV4-1 and TRBJ1-3; no definite D call. In germline, CDR1 is MGHRA, CDR2 YSYEKL. Trimming removed 0 bases at V and 4 bases at J, with 10 bases between. The CDR3 spans 15 residues.

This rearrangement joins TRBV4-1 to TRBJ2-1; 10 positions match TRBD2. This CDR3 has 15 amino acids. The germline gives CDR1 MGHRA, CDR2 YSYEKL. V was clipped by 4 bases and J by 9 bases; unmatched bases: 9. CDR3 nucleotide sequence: TGCGCCAGCAGCCTCGGACTAGCGGTGAACCGTGAGCAGTTCTTC. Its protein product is CASSLGLAVNREQFF.

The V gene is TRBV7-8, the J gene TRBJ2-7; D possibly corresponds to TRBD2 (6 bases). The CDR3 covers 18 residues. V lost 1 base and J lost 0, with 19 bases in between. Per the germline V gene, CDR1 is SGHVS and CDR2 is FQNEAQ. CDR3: CASSLVFAGGTTSYEQYF. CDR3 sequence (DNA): TGTGCCAGCAGCTTAGTCTTCGCGGGCGGGACCACCTCCTACGAGCAGTACTTC.

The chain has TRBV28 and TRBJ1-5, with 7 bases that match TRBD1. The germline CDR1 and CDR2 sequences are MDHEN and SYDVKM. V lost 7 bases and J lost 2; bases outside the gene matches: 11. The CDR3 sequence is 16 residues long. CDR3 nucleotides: TGTGCCAGCAAGTGGGCAGGGGGAAGAGGCAATCAGCCCCAGCATTTT. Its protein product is CASKWAGGRGNQPQHF.

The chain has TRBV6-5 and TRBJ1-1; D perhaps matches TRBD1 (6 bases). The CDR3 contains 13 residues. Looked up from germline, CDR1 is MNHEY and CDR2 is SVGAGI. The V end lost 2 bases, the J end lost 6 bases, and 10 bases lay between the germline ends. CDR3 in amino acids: CASSYMGAAEAFF. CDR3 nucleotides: TGTGCCAGCAGTTACATGGGGGCCGCTGAAGCTTTCTTT.

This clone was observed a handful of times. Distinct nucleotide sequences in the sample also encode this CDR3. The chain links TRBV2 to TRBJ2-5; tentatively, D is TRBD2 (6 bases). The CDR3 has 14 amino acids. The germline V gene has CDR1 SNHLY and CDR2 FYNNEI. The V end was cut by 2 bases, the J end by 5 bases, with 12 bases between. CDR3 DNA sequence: TGTGCCAGCAGTGAACGGGGGAGAGGGGAGACCCAGTACTTC. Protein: CASSERGRGETQYF.

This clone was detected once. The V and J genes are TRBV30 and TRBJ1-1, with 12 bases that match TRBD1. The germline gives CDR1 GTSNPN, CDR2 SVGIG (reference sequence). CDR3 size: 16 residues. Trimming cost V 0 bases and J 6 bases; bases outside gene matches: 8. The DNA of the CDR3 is TGTGCCTGGAGTGTACGGGACAGGGGGCGCAGCGCTGAAGCTTTCTTT. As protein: CAWSVRDRGRSAEAFF.

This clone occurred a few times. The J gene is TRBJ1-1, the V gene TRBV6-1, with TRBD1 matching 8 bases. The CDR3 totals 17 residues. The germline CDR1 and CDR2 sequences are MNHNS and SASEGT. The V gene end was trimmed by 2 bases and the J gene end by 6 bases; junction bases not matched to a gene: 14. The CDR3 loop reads CASSELRTGWLTAEAFF. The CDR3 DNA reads TGTGCCAGCAGTGAATTAAGGACAGGGTGGTTGACGGCTGAAGCTTTCTTT.

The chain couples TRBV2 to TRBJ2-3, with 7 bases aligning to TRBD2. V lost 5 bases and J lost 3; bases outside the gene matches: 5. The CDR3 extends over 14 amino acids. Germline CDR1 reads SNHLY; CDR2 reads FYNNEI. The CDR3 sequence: CASSLGRGTDTQYF. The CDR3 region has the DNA TGTGCCAGCAGTCTAGGGAGGGGTACAGATACGCAGTATTTT.

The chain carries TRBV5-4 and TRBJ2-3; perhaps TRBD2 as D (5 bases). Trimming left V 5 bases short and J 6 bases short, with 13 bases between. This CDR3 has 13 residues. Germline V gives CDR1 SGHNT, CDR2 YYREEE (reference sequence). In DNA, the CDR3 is TGTGCCAGCAGGAACTCTCCGGGGGATACGCAGTATTTT. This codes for CASRNSPGDTQYF.

The CDR3 nucleotides are TGTGCCATCAGTGAGTCGGCTAGCGGGAGGAATGTCTACGAGCAGTACTTC. It specifies CAISESASGRNVYEQYF. V and J are TRBV10-3 and TRBJ2-7, with 11 bases matching TRBD2. Germline values: CDR1 ENHRY, CDR2 SYGVKD. CDR3 size: 17 residues. Trimming at V came to 0 bases and at J to 3 bases, leaving 7 bases not matched to a gene.

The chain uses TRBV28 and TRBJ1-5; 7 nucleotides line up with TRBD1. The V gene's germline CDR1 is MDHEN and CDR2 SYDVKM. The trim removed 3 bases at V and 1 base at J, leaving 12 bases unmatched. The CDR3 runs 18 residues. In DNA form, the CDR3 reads TGTGCCAGCAGTTTGGAGACAGGGTGGTCTGGGAGCAATCAGCCCCAGCATTTT. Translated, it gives CASSLETGWSGSNQPQHF.

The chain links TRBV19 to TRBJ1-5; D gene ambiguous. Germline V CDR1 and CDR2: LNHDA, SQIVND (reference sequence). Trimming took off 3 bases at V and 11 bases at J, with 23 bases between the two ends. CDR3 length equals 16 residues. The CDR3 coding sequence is TGTGCCAGTAGTATGGTGCCGGGAGGGCTCGGGGAGGCCCAGCATTTT. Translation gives CASSMVPGGLGEAQHF.

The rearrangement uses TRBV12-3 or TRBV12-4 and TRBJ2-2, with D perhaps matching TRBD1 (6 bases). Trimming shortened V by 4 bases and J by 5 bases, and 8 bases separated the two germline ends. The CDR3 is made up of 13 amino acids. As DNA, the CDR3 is TGTGCCAGCAGTTCGCAGGGGACCGGGGAGCTGTTTTTT. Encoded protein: CASSSQGTGELFF.

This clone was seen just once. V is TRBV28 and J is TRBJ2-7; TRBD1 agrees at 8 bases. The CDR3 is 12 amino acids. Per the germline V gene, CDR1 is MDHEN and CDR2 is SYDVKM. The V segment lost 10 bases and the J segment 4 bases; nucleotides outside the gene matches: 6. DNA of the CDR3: TGTGCCACTTTCAGGGGGCCATACGAGCAGTACTTC. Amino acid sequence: CATFRGPYEQYF.

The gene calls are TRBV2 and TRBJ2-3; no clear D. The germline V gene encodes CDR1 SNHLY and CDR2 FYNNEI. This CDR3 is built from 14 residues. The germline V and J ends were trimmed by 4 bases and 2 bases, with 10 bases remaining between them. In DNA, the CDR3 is TGTGCCAGCAGTGGGATGGGCCCCACAGATACGCAGTATTTT. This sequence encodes CASSGMGPTDTQYF.

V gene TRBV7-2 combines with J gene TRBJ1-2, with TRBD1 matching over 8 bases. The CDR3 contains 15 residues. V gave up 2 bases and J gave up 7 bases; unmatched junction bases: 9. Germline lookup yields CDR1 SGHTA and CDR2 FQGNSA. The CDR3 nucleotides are TGTGCCAGCAGCTTATGGGGGACAGGCCTGGGTGGCTACACCTTC. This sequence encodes CASSLWGTGLGGYTF.

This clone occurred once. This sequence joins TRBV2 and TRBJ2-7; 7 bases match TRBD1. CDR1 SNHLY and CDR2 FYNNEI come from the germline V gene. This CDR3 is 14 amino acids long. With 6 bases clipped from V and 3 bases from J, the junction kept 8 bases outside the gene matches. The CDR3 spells CASSTAGTVYEQYF. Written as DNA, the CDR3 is TGTGCCAGCAGCACGGCAGGGACAGTCTACGAGCAGTACTTC.

The DNA for the CDR3 is TGTGCCAGCAGTGTAGACTTTGGCGGTGAAGCTTTCTTT. Translated, it gives CASSVDFGGEAFF. The rearrangement links TRBV6-4 to TRBJ1-1; the D is unclear. The CDR3 runs 13 residues. The V gene lost 4 bases and the J gene lost 7 bases, with 13 bases spanning the gap. Germline V CDR1 and CDR2: MRHNA, SNTAGT.

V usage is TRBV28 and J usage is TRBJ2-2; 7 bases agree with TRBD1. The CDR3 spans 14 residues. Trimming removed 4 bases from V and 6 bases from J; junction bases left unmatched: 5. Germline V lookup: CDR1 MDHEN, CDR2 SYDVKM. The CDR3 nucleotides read TGTGCCAGCAGTTCCGGGACAGCCCCCGGGGAGCTGTTTTTT. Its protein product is CASSSGTAPGELFF. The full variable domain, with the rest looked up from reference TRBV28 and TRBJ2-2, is DVKVTQSSRYLVKRTGEKVFLECVQDMDHENMFWYRQDPGLGLRLIYFSYDVKMKEKGDIPEGYSVSREKKERFSLILESASTNQTSMYLCASSSGTAPGELFFGEGSRLTVL.

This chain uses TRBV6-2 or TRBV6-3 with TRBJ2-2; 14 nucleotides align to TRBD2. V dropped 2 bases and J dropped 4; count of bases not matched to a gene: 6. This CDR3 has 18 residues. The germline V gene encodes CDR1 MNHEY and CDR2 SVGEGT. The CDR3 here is CASSYPGTSGGLTGELFF. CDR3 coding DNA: TGTGCCAGCAGTTACCCAGGGACTAGCGGGGGTCTCACCGGGGAGCTGTTTTTT.

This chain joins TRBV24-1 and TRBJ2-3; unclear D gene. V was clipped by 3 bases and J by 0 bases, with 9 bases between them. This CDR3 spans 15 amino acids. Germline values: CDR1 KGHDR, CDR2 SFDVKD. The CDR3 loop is CATSDRHSSTDTQYF. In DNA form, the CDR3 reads TGTGCCACCAGTGATCGACACTCTAGCACAGATACGCAGTATTTT.

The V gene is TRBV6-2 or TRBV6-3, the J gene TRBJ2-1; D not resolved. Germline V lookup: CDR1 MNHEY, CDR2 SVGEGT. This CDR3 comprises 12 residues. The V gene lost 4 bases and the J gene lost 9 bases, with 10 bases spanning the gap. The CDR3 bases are TGTGCCAGCAGTTTCCGCCTGAGTGAGCAGTTCTTC. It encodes CASSFRLSEQFF.

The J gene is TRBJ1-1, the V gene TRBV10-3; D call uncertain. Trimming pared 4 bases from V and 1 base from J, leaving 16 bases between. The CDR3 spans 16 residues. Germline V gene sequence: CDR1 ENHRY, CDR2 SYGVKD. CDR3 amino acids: CAISGFPQVGNTEAFF. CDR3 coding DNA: TGTGCCATCAGTGGGTTCCCTCAGGTGGGGAACACTGAAGCTTTCTTT.

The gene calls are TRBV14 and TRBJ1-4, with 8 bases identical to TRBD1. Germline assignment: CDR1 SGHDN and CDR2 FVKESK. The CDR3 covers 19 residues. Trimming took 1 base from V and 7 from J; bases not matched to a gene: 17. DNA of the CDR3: TGTGCCAGCAGCCAAGGCCAGGGGGCCCGGGGCGTTCGGGGTGAAAAACTGTTTTTT. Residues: CASSQGQGARGVRGEKLFF.

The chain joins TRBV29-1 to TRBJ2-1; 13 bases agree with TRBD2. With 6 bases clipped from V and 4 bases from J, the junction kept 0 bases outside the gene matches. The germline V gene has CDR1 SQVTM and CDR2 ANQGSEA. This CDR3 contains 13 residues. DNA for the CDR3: TGCAGCGTGGGACTAGCGGGGTACAATGAGCAGTTCTTC. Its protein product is CSVGLAGYNEQFF.

CDR3 sequence: CASTRAGGLWNEQFF. DNA of the CDR3: TGTGCCAGCACTAGAGCGGGAGGCCTCTGGAATGAGCAGTTCTTC. The chain links TRBV28 to TRBJ2-1; 9 bases fit TRBD2. CDR1 is MDHEN, CDR2 SYDVKM, per germline. The J segment lost 7 bases and the V segment lost 7 bases, leaving 11 bases of the junction unmatched. The length of the CDR3 is 15 residues.